The subject of this entry is one T cell receptor beta chain. The method was immunoSEQ multiplex PCR; TCRdb's version includes in-frame clones alone and lacks a portion of them. The table records under 500,000 clones, nearly 90% of them present only once. The sample originates from a study of blood T cell repertoires in COVID-19. Losses at the gene ends were 7 bases for V and 3 bases for J; bases not matched to a gene: 8. Germline V CDR1 and CDR2: SQVTM, ANQGSEA. The CDR3 has 15 amino acids. The V call is TRBV29-1, the J call TRBJ2-1; TRBD2 matches at 11 bases. Sequencing used PBMCs or T cells enriched from blood (not recorded which). The TCR sequence derives from a woman aged 18-29 years with acute COVID-19. In nucleotides, the CDR3 is TGCAGCGCCACCACCGGGACTAGCGGCTACAATGAGCAGTTCTTC. The encoded protein is CSATTGTSGYNEQFF.